One sample yielded the 31 T cell receptor beta chains listed below, sequenced in a study of T cell responses to AZD1222 COVID-19 vaccine (TCRdb year 2021). The library came from the immunoSEQ multiplex PCR assay. TCRdb holds this immuneACCESS table with in-frame rearrangements only. Some clones are missing; in checked studies, unresolved V genes explain under half, and the rest has no known cause. The table for this sample lists approximately 110,000 clones; around 88% of them were counted only once. The ten biggest clones cover almost 6.5% of the sample. The time point label, as the study defines it: about 28 days (+/-7) after the second vaccine dose. The sequencing used peripheral blood, collected 28 days after the second AZD1222 dose. The receptor source for this set is an adult who received the AZD1222 COVID-19 vaccine.

The chain recombines TRBV20-1 with TRBJ2-5; no definite D call. This CDR3 spans 11 amino acids. The V gene's germline CDR1 is DFQATT and CDR2 SNEGSKA (reference sequence). V lost 5 bases and J lost 5, with 9 bases in between. The CDR3 coding sequence is TGCAGTGCTTTGTTGGGGGAGACCCAGTACTTC. This encodes CSALLGETQYF.

V gene TRBV7-8 combines with J gene TRBJ2-2; D is unresolved. CDR1 and CDR2 from the germline V gene are SGHVS and FQNEAQ. Trimming removed 4 bases from V and 4 bases from J, with 4 bases in between. This CDR3 region has 12 residues. The CDR3: CASSSITGELFF. DNA for the CDR3: TGTGCCAGCAGCTCTATCACCGGGGAGCTGTTTTTT.

This clone was detected only once. V and J are TRBV6-5 and TRBJ1-1; a weak D match, TRBD1 (5 bases). V lost 7 bases, J lost 5 bases, and 14 bases lay in between. In germline, CDR1 is MNHEY, CDR2 SVGAGI. The CDR3 consists of 13 residues. Here the CDR3 reads CASMGDGSTEAFF. The DNA of the CDR3 is TGTGCCAGCATGGGGGATGGAAGTACTGAAGCTTTCTTT.

The sample holds one count of this clone. The chain joins TRBV9 to TRBJ2-3, with D tentatively TRBD1 or TRBD2 (5 bases each). The germline gives CDR1 SGDLS, CDR2 YYNGEE. This CDR3 contains 14 residues. V lost 7 bases and J lost 1, with 13 bases in between. CDR3 amino acids: CASGAGMGTDTQYF. For the CDR3, the DNA is TGTGCCAGCGGGGCGGGCATGGGCACAGATACGCAGTATTTT. Full variable domain (remainder filled in from reference TRBV9 and TRBJ2-3): DSGVTQTPKHLITATGQRVTLRCSPRSGDLSVYWYQQSLDQGLQFLIQYYNGEERAKGNILERFSAQQFPDLHSELNLSSLELGDSALYFCASGAGMGTDTQYFGPGTRLTVL.

The V call is TRBV2, the J call TRBJ1-5, with 7 bases fitting TRBD1. This CDR3 is 15 amino acids long. The V segment lost 6 bases and the J segment 0 bases; nucleotides outside the gene matches: 5. Germline CDR1 is SNHLY and CDR2 is FYNNEI. CDR3 amino acids: CASRGQPYSNQPQHF. In DNA, the CDR3 is TGTGCCAGCAGGGGACAGCCTTATAGCAATCAGCCCCAGCATTTT.

This chain uses TRBV5-1 with TRBJ1-1; D uncertain. CDR3 length equals 13 residues. V gave up 2 bases and J gave up 3 bases, with 8 bases separating them. Germline V gene sequence: CDR1 SGHRS, CDR2 YFSETQ. Written as DNA, the CDR3 is TGCGCCAGCAGCTTAGAACAGTACACTGAAGCTTTCTTT. Residues: CASSLEQYTEAFF.

The chain employs TRBV6-2 or TRBV6-3 and TRBJ2-5, with a possible D match to TRBD1 (5 bases). The CDR3 length is 17 residues. V lost 3 bases, J lost 4 bases, and 21 bases lay in between. Germline lookup yields CDR1 MNHEY and CDR2 SVGEGT. In DNA form, the CDR3 reads TGTGCCAGCAGTTATTCCCGCTCCAGGGCCAAAGGAGAGACCCAGTACTTC. Translation gives CASSYSRSRAKGETQYF.

The V gene is TRBV19, the J gene TRBJ2-2; D not certain. Germline V CDR1 and CDR2: LNHDA, SQIVND (reference sequence). CDR3 length: 14 residues. V shed 3 bases and J shed 1 base, with 6 bases lying between them. The CDR3 here is CASSMSGNTGELFF. CDR3 DNA: TGTGCCAGTAGTATGTCAGGGAACACCGGGGAGCTGTTTTTT.

A remark on this clone: Sequence at one end of the junction differs from germline and may be a read error. The genes are TRBV6-5 and TRBJ1-1, with D possibly matching TRBD1 (6 bases). There are 14 residues in the CDR3. Germline loops: CDR1 MNHEY, CDR2 SVGAGI. Here the CDR3 DNA reads TGTGCCAACAGTTACACAGGGTGGGGCACTGAAGCTTTCTTT. Translating it yields CANSYTGWGTEAFF.

The gene calls are TRBV21-1 and TRBJ2-3; the table's D call, TRBD2, was not checked against the DNA. TRBV21-1 corresponds to a pseudogene. The CDR3 is 18 residues long. CDR3 DNA: TGTGCCAGCAGCAAAACTAGCGGGAACAGACTTAGCACAGATACGCAGTATTTT. Protein: CASSKTSGNRLSTDTQYF.

The genes are TRBV6-6 and TRBJ1-1; D is undetermined. The CDR3 loop spans 15 amino acids. Germline assignment: CDR1 MNHNY and CDR2 SVGAGI (reference sequence). Trimming pared 7 bases from V and 3 bases from J, leaving 18 bases between. The CDR3 bases are TGTGCCAGCAACGACCGGGAACGAGCCTACACTGAAGCTTTCTTT. Translated: CASNDRERAYTEAFF.

The chain carries TRBV7-2 and TRBJ1-6, with D possibly matching TRBD1 (6 bases). Trimming shortened V by 6 bases and J by 10 bases, and 19 bases separated the two germline ends. Germline CDR1 reads SGHTA; CDR2 reads FQGNSA. This CDR3 is 15 amino acids long. This chain's CDR3 is CASREGGGAVSPLHF. The CDR3 DNA reads TGTGCCAGCAGAGAGGGCGGGGGGGCCGTCTCACCCCTCCACTTT. The whole variable domain, filled in from reference TRBV7-2 and TRBJ1-6, reads GAGVSQSPSNKVTEKGKDVELRCDPISGHTALYWYRQSLGQGLEFLIYFQGNSAPDKSGLPSDRFSAERTGGSVSTLTIQRTQQEDSAVYLCASREGGGAVSPLHFGNGTRLTVT.

The chain couples TRBV6-5 to TRBJ2-7; D possibly matches TRBD1 or TRBD2 (5 bases each). The CDR3 is 14 amino acids. V was cut by 11 bases and J by 3 bases, with 20 bases left in between. Per the germline V gene, CDR1 is MNHEY and CDR2 is SVGAGI. The CDR3 nucleotides are TGTGCCGCGGAGGCCCAGGGTATCGGCTACGAGCAGTACTTC. This translates into CAAEAQGIGYEQYF.

V gene TRBV12-3 or TRBV12-4 combines with J gene TRBJ2-1; D perhaps matches TRBD2 (6 bases). This CDR3 contains 12 residues. V was clipped by 11 bases and J by 7 bases, with 15 bases between them. CDR3 loop: CAWGDLPNEQFF. DNA for the CDR3: TGTGCCTGGGGGGACTTACCTAATGAGCAGTTCTTC.

The rearrangement links TRBV4-1 to TRBJ2-7; D remains unclear. The CDR3 covers 14 residues. V was trimmed by 3 bases and J by 3 bases, leaving 12 bases between them. Germline loops: CDR1 MGHRA, CDR2 YSYEKL. CDR3 protein: CASSHTPDGYEQYF. CDR3 nucleotides: TGCGCCAGCAGCCACACTCCGGACGGCTACGAGCAGTACTTC.

The rearrangement links TRBV11-2 to TRBJ2-7; TRBD2 is a possible D gene (5 bases). The CDR3 runs 13 residues. V lost 1 base and J 3 bases, leaving 7 bases between the germline ends. The germline V gene encodes CDR1 SGHAT and CDR2 FQNNGV. CDR3 sequence reads: CASSLGERYEQYF. The CDR3 DNA follows: TGTGCCAGCAGCTTAGGGGAGCGCTACGAGCAGTACTTC.

The chain is built from TRBV2 and TRBJ1-2; perhaps TRBD1 as D (6 bases). Germline V gene sequence: CDR1 SNHLY, CDR2 FYNNEI. With 5 bases removed from V and 2 bases from J, the gap between germline ends came to 12 bases. The CDR3 extends over 14 amino acids. The CDR3 DNA is TGTGCCAGCAGTTCACAGGGTTTAAACTATGGCTACACCTTC. This translates into CASSSQGLNYGYTF.

The genes are TRBV6-2 or TRBV6-3 and TRBJ1-1; D remains ambiguous. This CDR3 is 12 amino acids long. V was trimmed by 4 bases and J by 3 bases, leaving 6 bases between them. Germline assignment: CDR1 MNHEY and CDR2 SVGEGT. The CDR3 sequence is CASSFFDTEAFF. In DNA form, the CDR3 reads TGTGCCAGCAGTTTCTTTGACACTGAAGCTTTCTTT.

The chain combines TRBV6-5 with TRBJ1-2; no reliable D call. The germline V gene encodes CDR1 MNHEY and CDR2 SVGAGI. V was cut by 7 bases and J by 2 bases, with 8 bases left in between. CDR3 size: 12 residues. The CDR3 coding sequence is TGTGCCAGCACCCCAGGAAACTATGGCTACACCTTC. Translating gives CASTPGNYGYTF.

The table lists this clone with many counts. The V call is TRBV20-1, the J call TRBJ2-7, with D possibly matching TRBD2 (7 bases). This CDR3 has 17 residues. Germline assignment: CDR1 DFQATT and CDR2 SNEGSKA (reference sequence). The V end was cut by 3 bases, the J end by 5 bases, with 26 bases between. The CDR3 protein is CSASPFGGGALPHEQYF. In DNA form, the CDR3 reads TGCAGTGCTAGTCCCTTTGGTGGGGGGGCCCTCCCCCACGAGCAGTACTTC.

The chain uses TRBV13 and TRBJ2-5; 8 bases match TRBD1. CDR1 is PRHDT, CDR2 FYEKMQ, per germline (reference sequence). The ends lost 6 bases at V and 5 bases at J; junction bases unmatched: 5. CDR3 size: 13 residues. CDR3: CASRQGAGETQYF. In DNA form, the CDR3 reads TGTGCCAGCAGGCAGGGGGCAGGGGAGACCCAGTACTTC.

J is TRBJ1-2 and V is TRBV7-9; D uncertain. Germline V CDR1 and CDR2: SEHNR, FQNEAQ (reference sequence). The V gene lost 5 bases and the J gene lost 6 bases, with 19 bases spanning the gap. This CDR3 has 15 amino acids. Here the CDR3 DNA reads TGTGCCAGCAGCGACCATGTACTGGCCGGTGATGGCTACACCTTC. Its protein product is CASSDHVLAGDGYTF.

The genes are TRBV10-3 and TRBJ2-3, with 9 bases aligning to TRBD2. CDR1 ENHRY and CDR2 SYGVKD come from the germline V gene. V lost 6 bases, J lost 0 bases, and 4 bases stayed unmatched. CDR3 size: 15 residues. CDR3 residues: CAISLAGLSTDTQYF. The DNA for the CDR3 is TGTGCCATCAGCCTAGCGGGGCTGAGCACAGATACGCAGTATTTT.

With respect to this clone: Relative to the germline gene, one junction end is altered; a read error may explain this. The CDR3 sequence is CASSLGQETYEQYF. In nucleotides, the CDR3 is TGCGCCAGCAGTTTGGGACAGGAGACTTACGAGCAGTACTTC. The chain carries TRBV5-1 and TRBJ2-7, with 8 bases aligning to TRBD1. This CDR3 has 14 amino acids. Looked up from germline, CDR1 is SGHRS and CDR2 is YFSETQ.

The V call is TRBV7-8, the J call TRBJ1-1, with 7 bases that match TRBD1. The CDR3 is made up of 15 amino acids. V was pared by 5 bases and J by 5 bases, with 11 bases of the junction left unmatched. In germline, CDR1 is SGHVS, CDR2 FQNEAQ. CDR3 coding DNA: TGTGCCAGCAGCCATGACGTGACAGGGAGAACTGAAGCTTTCTTT. It is translated as CASSHDVTGRTEAFF.

This clone was seen only a few times. The chain links TRBV7-2 to TRBJ1-1, with a tentative D call TRBD1 (5 bases). Looked up from germline, CDR1 is SGHTA and CDR2 is FQGNSA. CDR3 size: 14 residues. V shed 5 bases and J shed 1 base, with 11 bases lying between them. CDR3 bases: TGTGCCAGCAGCGTAGACAGATGGAACACTGAAGCTTTCTTT. Encoded protein: CASSVDRWNTEAFF.

The V and J genes are TRBV28 and TRBJ1-1; 9 bases fit TRBD1. CDR1 is MDHEN, CDR2 SYDVKM, per germline. Trimming cost V 6 bases and J 0 bases; bases outside gene matches: 5. CDR3 length: 15 amino acids. The CDR3 spells CASSTWTGVNTEAFF. CDR3 DNA: TGTGCCAGCAGCACGTGGACAGGGGTGAACACTGAAGCTTTCTTT.

The rearrangement uses TRBV4-1 and TRBJ1-6, with D possibly TRBD1 on 5 matching bases. The germline CDR1 and CDR2 sequences are MGHRA and YSYEKL. CDR3 length: 14 amino acids. Between the trimmed V and J ends, which lost 1 base and 16 bases, there was a span of 17 bases. CDR3 residues: CASSQGIEGRKLHF. CDR3 nucleotides: TGCGCCAGCAGCCAAGGTATAGAGGGACGAAAGCTCCACTTT.

This sequence joins TRBV6-5 and TRBJ1-1, with D maybe TRBD1 (6 bases). V lost 5 bases and J 5 bases, leaving 18 bases between the germline ends. There are 15 residues in the CDR3. Germline V gene data show CDR1 as MNHEY and CDR2 as SVGAGI. The CDR3 region is CASSRQRGAGTEAFF. CDR3 DNA: TGTGCCAGCAGTCGACAACGGGGGGCAGGTACTGAAGCTTTCTTT.

The gene calls are TRBV5-8 and TRBJ1-2, with 8 nucleotides matching TRBD1. This CDR3 is 14 amino acids long. Germline loops: CDR1 SGHTS, CDR2 YDEGEE. After removal of 3 bases from V and 8 bases from J, the junction contained 9 bases not matched to a gene. In DNA form, the CDR3 reads TGTGCCAGCAGCTCTGGACAGGGAAGGTGGGGCTACACCTTC. The encoded protein is CASSSGQGRWGYTF.

The chain couples TRBV7-2 to TRBJ2-3; D is undetermined. V was cut by 1 base and J by 4 bases, with 9 bases left in between. The CDR3 is made up of 14 amino acids. The germline CDR1 and CDR2 sequences are SGHTA and FQGNSA. CDR3 amino acids: CASSLVDGADTQYF. CDR3 coding DNA: TGTGCCAGCAGCTTAGTGGATGGGGCAGATACGCAGTATTTT.